This note documents a single T cell receptor beta chain sequence. CDR3 length: 14 residues. CDR1 and CDR2 from the germline V gene are MNHNS and SASEGT. The V end lost 7 bases, the J end lost 4 bases, and 14 bases lay between the germline ends. This sample was taken from a study of shared clonotypes between healthy human individuals. TCRdb's copy holds only in-frame clones and misses some; the assay was immunoSEQ multiplex PCR. The sample contains some 1,100,000 clones, around 82% of which appear only once. The clonotype comes from a young man in good health. Some clones in this sample may be carry-over from other donors' samples. V gene TRBV6-1 combines with J gene TRBJ2-1; D is undetermined. Material: memory CD4+ T cells from PBMCs. As for subset: CD45RA-negative fraction. The CDR3 is CASTWLDLYNEQFF. The CDR3 nucleotides read TGTGCCAGCACCTGGCTAGATTTATACAATGAGCAGTTCTTC.